A single sample gave rise to the 19 T cell receptor beta chains below, sequenced in a study of shared clonotypes between healthy human individuals. Here immunoSEQ multiplex PCR was the method, and the copy in TCRdb shows in-frame clones only, minus some. The sample lists about 820,000 clones; approximately 92% were seen once. The naive CD8 subset, CD45RO-negative cells positively selected for CCR7, excluded terminally differentiated effector memory CD45RA+ cells. Sequenced sample: naive CD8+ T cells sorted from blood. The receptor source for this set is a man aged 30 to 39 in good health.

The CDR3 DNA reads as TGCAGCGTTGTTTATACCTACGAGCAGTACTTC. Protein sequence: CSVVYTYEQYF. This chain links TRBV29-1 with TRBJ2-7; D not resolved. V lost 4 bases, J lost 2 bases, and 6 bases lay in between. This CDR3 spans 11 amino acids. Per the germline V gene, CDR1 is SQVTM and CDR2 is ANQGSEA.

A few counts support this clone. The V gene is TRBV30, the J gene TRBJ1-1; 9 nucleotides line up with TRBD1. CDR3 length: 14 residues. Germline-derived CDR1 and CDR2 are GTSNPN and SVGIG (reference sequence). V lost 3 bases to trimming and J lost 3 bases; unmatched junction nucleotides: 5. The CDR3 spells CAWRTGQGHTEAFF. The CDR3 DNA is TGTGCCTGGAGGACAGGACAGGGGCACACTGAAGCTTTCTTT.

The chain has TRBV7-9 and TRBJ2-4; no reliable D call. With 6 bases removed from V and 6 bases from J, the gap between germline ends came to 27 bases. The CDR3 has 18 residues. The germline gives CDR1 SEHNR, CDR2 FQNEAQ (reference sequence). The CDR3 bases are TGTGCCAGCAGTCCTCGGCCTTCCAACAAACGAAATTCAAACATTCAGTACTTC. It yields the protein CASSPRPSNKRNSNIQYF. The full variable domain, in which reference TRBV7-9 and TRBJ2-4 provide the parts outside the CDR3, is DTGVSQNPRHKITKRGQNVTFRCDPISEHNRLYWYRQTLGQGPEFLTYFQNEAQLEKSRLLSDRFSAERPKGSFSTLEIQRTEQGDSAMYLCASSPRPSNKRNSNIQYFGAGTRLSVL.

A word on this clone: A far larger clone is one nucleotide away, so this likely arose from a read error. The J gene is TRBJ1-2, the V gene TRBV6-5; D unresolved. Per germline, CDR1 MNHEY and CDR2 SVGAGI. The CDR3 totals 11 residues. V was clipped by 5 bases and J by 1 base, with 2 bases between them. Here the CDR3 reads CASSNNYGYTF. In DNA form, the CDR3 reads TGTGCCAGCAGTAATAACTATGGCTACACCTTC.

This clone was seen only once. This chain joins TRBV5-5 and TRBJ2-7; D gene unclear. Trimming stripped 0 bases from V and 2 bases from J, with 9 bases between. The germline V gene has CDR1 SGHKS and CDR2 YYEKEE (reference sequence). This CDR3 has 14 amino acids. The CDR3 DNA reads TGTGCCAGCAGCTTGGTTCAAGGAACCTACGAGCAGTACTTC. Protein sequence: CASSLVQGTYEQYF.

The genes are TRBV7-8 and TRBJ1-2; 7 bases align to TRBD1. The CDR3 is made up of 17 amino acids. Germline values: CDR1 SGHVS, CDR2 FQNEAQ. V was clipped by 1 base and J by 0 bases; unmatched bases: 8. The CDR3 protein is CASSLEMTGQPNYGYTF. CDR3 coding DNA: TGTGCCAGCAGCTTAGAAATGACAGGGCAACCTAACTATGGCTACACCTTC.

The chain combines TRBV6-5 with TRBJ2-5; D unresolved. The CDR3 runs to 13 residues. CDR1 is MNHEY and CDR2 is SVGAGI in the germline V gene. Trimming took off 8 bases at V and 0 bases at J, with 10 bases between the two ends. The CDR3 nucleotides read TGTGCCAGCTCGGCAGGATACCAAGAGACCCAGTACTTC. Translated, it gives CASSAGYQETQYF.

CDR3 loop: CASSWGQRNQPQHF. CDR3 nucleotide sequence: TGTGCCAGCAGCTGGGGACAGCGCAATCAGCCCCAGCATTTT. V is TRBV5-8 and J is TRBJ1-5, with 7 bases that match TRBD1. The V and J ends lost 3 bases and 2 bases, in that order; junction bases with no gene match: 2. The CDR3 sequence is 14 residues long. Germline CDR1 and CDR2: SGHTS and YDEGEE.

The chain is built from TRBV7-6 and TRBJ2-7; TRBD2 agrees at 7 bases. The CDR3 totals 16 residues. Per the germline V gene, CDR1 is SGHVS and CDR2 is FNYEAQ. V trimming: 1 base; J trimming: 6 bases; junction bases outside the gene matches: 12. DNA for the CDR3: TGTGCCAGCAGCTTAGTTGCGGGAGAGGATAGGGGCGAGCAGTACTTC. Amino acids: CASSLVAGEDRGEQYF.

V gene TRBV13 combines with J gene TRBJ1-5, with 8 positions matching TRBD1. Germline V gene lookup returns CDR1 PRHDT and CDR2 FYEKMQ (reference sequence). The CDR3 consists of 14 residues. With V trimmed by 4 bases and J by 4 bases, 3 bases remained unmatched. This chain's CDR3 is CASSSQGENQPQHF. The CDR3 DNA sequence: TGTGCCAGCAGCTCACAGGGGGAGAATCAGCCCCAGCATTTT.

On this clone: Germline and junction disagree at one end, which may indicate a read error. This chain uses TRBV7-7 with TRBJ2-5, with TRBD2 as a possible D gene (7 bases). There are 14 residues in the CDR3. In germline, CDR1 is SSHAT, CDR2 FNYEAQ (reference sequence). CDR3 sequence: CASSRRGRAETQYF. CDR3 nucleotide sequence: TGTGCTAGCAGCCGGAGGGGGAGGGCTGAGACCCAGTACTTC. The entire variable domain, with the rest obtained from reference TRBV7-7 and TRBJ2-5, is as follows: GAGVSQSPRYKVTKRGQDVTLRCDPISSHATLYWYQQALGQGPEFLTYFNYEAQPDKSGLPSDRFSAERPEGSISTLTIQRTEQRDSAMYRCASSRRGRAETQYFGPGTRLLVL.

The CDR3 protein is CASSLSRGRSYNEQFF. The DNA of the CDR3 is TGTGCCAGCAGCTTATCCAGGGGAAGATCCTACAATGAGCAGTTCTTC. This sequence joins TRBV7-8 and TRBJ2-1, with a tentative D call TRBD1 (6 bases). The CDR3 runs 16 residues. Germline V gene data show CDR1 as SGHVS and CDR2 as FQNEAQ. V was cut by 2 bases and J by 1 base, with 12 bases left in between.

This chain uses TRBV27 with TRBJ2-1; the match to TRBD1 covers 7 bases. V was pared by 3 bases and J by 10 bases, with 9 bases of the junction left unmatched. From germline, CDR1 is MNHEY and CDR2 SMNVEV (reference sequence). The CDR3 is made up of 14 amino acids. The CDR3, as DNA: TGTGCCAGCAGTTTCTTGTCTACGGGACAGGAGCAGTTCTTC. Amino acids: CASSFLSTGQEQFF.

The chain has TRBV28 and TRBJ2-7; 9 nucleotides match TRBD2. CDR1 is MDHEN and CDR2 is SYDVKM in the germline V gene. CDR3 length equals 15 residues. After removal of 7 bases from V and 4 bases from J, the junction contained 11 bases not matched to a gene. CDR3 region: CASIPTGLAPYEQYF. CDR3 sequence (DNA): TGTGCCAGCATCCCCACGGGACTAGCACCGTACGAGCAGTACTTC.

This chain uses TRBV21-1 with TRBJ1-1. TRBV21-1 is a pseudogene locus. CDR3 length: 15 residues. CDR3 sequence: CASSKERRINTEAFF. The CDR3 DNA reads as TGTGCCAGCAGCAAAGAGAGACGGATCAACACTGAAGCTTTCTTT.

This rearrangement joins TRBV27 to TRBJ2-1; no definite D call. V was clipped by 8 bases and J by 6 bases, with 8 bases between them. CDR1 MNHEY and CDR2 SMNVEV come from the germline V gene (reference sequence). This CDR3 contains 11 residues. The CDR3 loop reads CASGWINEQFF. DNA for the CDR3: TGTGCCAGCGGCTGGATCAATGAGCAGTTCTTC.

A word on this clone: The sample has other DNA sequences that encode this CDR3 too. The chain has TRBV10-1 and TRBJ2-7; D unresolved. Germline V gene lookup returns CDR1 WNHNN and CDR2 SYGVQD (reference sequence). Trimming removed 0 bases from V and 1 base from J, with 4 bases in between. The CDR3 has 13 amino acids. The CDR3 protein is CASSESSSYEQYF. The CDR3 DNA reads as TGCGCCAGCAGTGAGTCGTCTTCCTACGAGCAGTACTTC.

The CDR3 sequence: CATEDLANEKLFF. The DNA of the CDR3 is TGTGCCACCGAGGACTTGGCTAATGAAAAACTGTTTTTT. The chain joins TRBV28 to TRBJ1-4; D call uncertain. Between the trimmed V and J ends, which lost 10 bases and 3 bases, there was a span of 12 bases. Germline V CDR1 and CDR2: MDHEN, SYDVKM. CDR3 length: 13 residues.

The rearrangement joins TRBV7-9 to TRBJ1-2; the D is unclear. V lost 1 base to trimming and J lost 4 bases, with 13 bases between them. Germline-derived CDR1 and CDR2 are SEHNR and FQNEAQ (reference sequence). The CDR3 covers 15 residues. CDR3: CASSLGLSLGYGYTF. DNA for the CDR3: TGTGCCAGCAGCTTAGGACTCAGCCTGGGCTATGGCTACACCTTC.